This paragraph covers one TCR beta chain sequence. This specimen comes from a study of blood T cell repertoires in COVID-19. Study-level information: Samples taken during acute and convalescent COVID-19 were collected in the United States, Italy and Spain. Sample material is recorded as cDNA or gDNA derived from T cells, B-cell-depleted T cells, or PBMCs.

Seattle-derived patients entered the study during active infection and were followed longitudinally. The CDR3 covers 13 residues. Looked up from germline, CDR1 is MNHNY and CDR2 is SVGAGI (reference sequence). Trimming shortened V by 8 bases and J by 5 bases, and 15 bases separated the two germline ends. Original processing methods: The assay estimated nucleated cells by amplifying reference gene primers. TCRdb's copy holds only in-frame clones and misses some; the assay was immunoSEQ multiplex PCR. V, J and clone size derive from that table, while D and trimming were established from the DNA sequence. This table holds some 190,000 clones, 85% found once.

The specimen sequenced was peripheral blood. The chain combines TRBV6-6 with TRBJ2-5, with D possibly being TRBD1 (6 bases). The sequence derives from a person between 65 and 80 years old with COVID-19, enrolled during active disease. The DNA of the CDR3 is TGTGCCAGCCGACCAGGGGTTTTGGAGACCCAGTACTTC. Its translation is CASRPGVLETQYF.